These T cell receptor beta chains were read from a single sample in a study of T cells after yellow fever vaccination. TCRdb re-called the 5' RACE reads through MiXCR, storing one row per CDR3 protein. The sample carries about 230,000 distinct CDR3 sequences, 6% to 8% recorded once. The starting material was CD4+ T cells sorted from PBMCs, obtained on the day of the yellow fever booster vaccination. The receptors were sampled from a man aged 25 to 40 who received the YFV17D yellow fever vaccine. CDR3s include the opening cysteine and the closing phenylalanine or tryptophan. The D gene is left open where the match is weak. Part of the rows lack a size; the others show once, few, many or a class for expanded clones.

d_call,v_call,clone_size,j_call,cdr3_aa,cdr3_nt
TRBD1,TRBV7-9,NA,TRBJ2-3,CASSLDRDRGSDTQYF,TGTGCCAGCAGCTTAGACCGGGACAGGGGTAGCGATACGCAGTATTTT
TRBD2,TRBV5-1,few,TRBJ2-1,CASSPTSGSVVGNEQFF,TGCGCCAGCAGCCCAACTAGCGGGAGTGTGGTAGGCAATGAGCAGTTCTTC
TRBD1,TRBV6-5,few,TRBJ2-1,CASSYDRGRLIEQFF,TGTGCCAGCAGTTACGACAGGGGCCGGTTAATTGAGCAGTTCTTC
TRBD1,TRBV7-9,many,TRBJ2-1,CASSLAGGRYNEQFF,TGTGCCAGCAGCTTGGCAGGGGGCCGTTACAATGAGCAGTTCTTC
NA,TRBV5-1,few,TRBJ2-7,CASSLEDRDKGQYF,TGCGCCAGCAGCCTAGAGGACCGGGATAAGGGGCAGTACTTC
TRBD1,TRBV5-1,NA,TRBJ2-7,CASSVGPRDRASEQYF,TGCGCCAGCAGCGTTGGGCCCCGGGACAGGGCAAGCGAGCAGTACTTC
TRBD2,TRBV5-4,few,TRBJ2-3,CASSFRLAGTTDTQYF,TGTGCCAGCAGCTTTCGGCTAGCGGGGACCACAGATACGCAGTATTTT
NA,TRBV18,few,TRBJ1-5,CASSPLGVSNQPQHF,TGTGCCAGCTCACCACTGGGCGTTAGCAATCAGCCCCAGCATTTT
NA,TRBV9,NA,TRBJ2-2,CASSGISTGELFF,TGTGCCAGCAGCGGTATCAGCACCGGGGAGCTGTTTTTT
TRBD2,TRBV20-1,few,TRBJ2-3,CSASPGLAGGGTQYF,TGCAGTGCTAGTCCCGGACTAGCGGGTGGTGGTACGCAGTATTTT
NA,TRBV23-1,NA,TRBJ2-7,CASSRQMRREQYF,TGCGCCAGCTCCCGGCAGATGCGGCGCGAGCAGTACTTC
NA,TRBV5-1,once,TRBJ2-3,CASTQGTFGTYTQYF,TGCGCCAGTACCCAGGGAACATTCGGCACATATACGCAGTATTTT
TRBD2,TRBV9,few,TRBJ2-1,CASSKAGGPGENEQFF,TGTGCCAGCAGCAAAGCGGGAGGCCCCGGGGAGAATGAGCAGTTCTTC
NA,TRBV7-2,many,TRBJ2-1,CASSSTRGLMQFF,TGTGCCAGCAGCTCCACACGCGGGTTAATGCAGTTCTTC
NA,TRBV9,NA,TRBJ2-2,CASSTMGAGTGELFF,TGTGCCAGCTCTACCATGGGCGCGGGCACCGGGGAGCTGTTTTTT
NA,TRBV7-2,NA,TRBJ2-3,CASSRNADTQYF,TGTGCCAGCAGCCGGAATGCAGATACGCAGTATTTT
TRBD1,TRBV6-5,few,TRBJ2-4,CASSYGFGGQGGDIQYF,TGTGCCAGCAGTTATGGTTTTGGGGGACAGGGTGGGGACATTCAGTACTTC
NA,TRBV20-1,NA,TRBJ2-3,CSAKLDLTDTQYF,TGCAGTGCTAAGCTGGATCTCACAGATACGCAGTATTTT
NA,TRBV5-1,NA,TRBJ1-2,CASSLEDSYGGYTF,TGCGCCAGCAGCTTGGAAGACAGCTATGGTGGCTACACCTTC
NA,TRBV5-1,NA,TRBJ2-5,CASSLAGISETQYF,TGCGCCAGCAGCTTGGCCGGTATCTCAGAGACCCAGTACTTC
TRBD2,TRBV18,few,TRBJ2-1,CASSPGRESNEQFF,TGTGCCAGCTCACCGGGGCGGGAGAGCAATGAGCAGTTCTTC
NA,TRBV6-2/TRBV6-3,NA,TRBJ2-2,CASSYSSSANTGELFF,TGTGCCAGCAGTTACTCCTCCAGCGCGAACACCGGGGAGCTGTTTTTT
TRBD2,TRBV5-1,many,TRBJ2-3,CASSLTRTSGNPDTQYF,TGCGCCAGCAGCCTTACCCGGACTAGCGGGAACCCAGATACGCAGTATTTT
NA,TRBV18,many,TRBJ1-1,CASSPPMGLTMNTEAFF,TGTGCCAGCTCACCACCCATGGGCCTGACCATGAACACTGAAGCTTTCTTT
NA,TRBV6-1,few,TRBJ2-2,CASSVYLLGGTGELFF,TGTGCCAGCAGTGTCTATCTTCTCGGCGGCACCGGGGAGCTGTTTTTT
TRBD2,TRBV20-1,NA,TRBJ2-2,CSARITSGAGELFF,TGCAGTGCTAGAATTACTAGCGGGGCCGGGGAGCTGTTTTTT
TRBD1,TRBV6-1,many,TRBJ1-1,CASSQTQGDTEAFF,TGTGCCAGCAGTCAAACACAGGGGGATACTGAAGCTTTCTTT
NA,TRBV25-1,many,TRBJ2-7,CASSGGSEQYF,TGTGCCAGCAGTGGTGGTTCCGAGCAGTACTTC
TRBD1,TRBV5-1,few,TRBJ2-7,CASSSAGGSNYEQYF,TGCGCCAGCAGTTCCGCAGGGGGATCTAACTACGAGCAGTACTTC